This is a list of T cell receptor beta chains from one sample in a study of T cells in Graves' hyperthyroidism and ophthalmopathy. TCRdb re-analysed the multiplex PCR reads in MiXCR, keeping a single row per CDR3 protein. The sample yields approximately 500,000 distinct CDR3 sequences, approximately 44% seen once. Specimen: peripheral blood or thyroid tissue (not recorded which). The receptors shown here come from a young woman with Graves' hyperthyroidism. The CDR3 runs from the conserved cysteine through the conserved F or W. Each record gives: CDR3 protein, V gene, J gene, D gene. The D gene is left open where the match is weak.

cdr3_aa: CSVEGGYYGYTF; v_call: TRBV29-1; j_call: TRBJ1-2; d_call: .
cdr3_aa: CSALEGGVPQHF; v_call: TRBV20-1; j_call: TRBJ1-5; d_call: .
cdr3_aa: CASLQGYGYTF; v_call: TRBV6-6; j_call: TRBJ1-2; d_call: .
cdr3_aa: CASSYSRLSYGYTF; v_call: TRBV6-6; j_call: TRBJ1-2; d_call: .
cdr3_aa: CASSLAEGYTF; v_call: TRBV7-8; j_call: TRBJ1-2; d_call: .
cdr3_aa: CASSPERDSTISGANVLTF; v_call: TRBV12-3/TRBV12-4; j_call: TRBJ2-6; d_call: TRBD1
cdr3_aa: CASSSRTGGREKLFF; v_call: TRBV7-9; j_call: TRBJ1-4; d_call: TRBD1
cdr3_aa: CASSSDRRPSYEQYF; v_call: TRBV5-1; j_call: TRBJ2-7; d_call: TRBD1
cdr3_aa: CASSLLGQGNTGELFF; v_call: TRBV5-8; j_call: TRBJ2-2; d_call: TRBD1
cdr3_aa: CASSSSFVDRANTEAFF; v_call: TRBV7-9; j_call: TRBJ1-1; d_call: .
cdr3_aa: CASRFLAGVYEQYF; v_call: TRBV7-8; j_call: TRBJ2-7; d_call: TRBD2
cdr3_aa: CAISEQARGYTEAFF; v_call: TRBV10-3; j_call: TRBJ1-1; d_call: .
cdr3_aa: CASKVRTSGNNEQFF; v_call: TRBV2; j_call: TRBJ2-1; d_call: TRBD2
cdr3_aa: CASSAGTAIYEQYF; v_call: TRBV7-9; j_call: TRBJ2-7; d_call: .